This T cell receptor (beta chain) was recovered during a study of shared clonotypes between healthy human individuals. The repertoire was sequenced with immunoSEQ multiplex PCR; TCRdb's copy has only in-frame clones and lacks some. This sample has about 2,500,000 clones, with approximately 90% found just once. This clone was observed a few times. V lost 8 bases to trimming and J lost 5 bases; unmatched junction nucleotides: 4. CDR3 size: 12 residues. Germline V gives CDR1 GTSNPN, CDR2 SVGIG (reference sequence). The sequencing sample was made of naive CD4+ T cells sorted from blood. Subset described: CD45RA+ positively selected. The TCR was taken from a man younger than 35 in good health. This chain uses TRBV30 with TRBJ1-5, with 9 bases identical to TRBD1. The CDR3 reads CAGGTGYQPQHF. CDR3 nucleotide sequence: TGTGCCGGAGGGACAGGGTATCAGCCCCAGCATTTT.